These 11 T cell receptor beta chains were all obtained from the same sample, sequenced in a study of cytomegalovirus exposure and HLA in healthy donors. With 60 Vbeta and 13 Jbeta primers, the PCR was carried out. Profiled with immunoSEQ multiplex PCR; TCRdb holds only in-frame clones, not every one. The sample consists of some 150,000 clones, around 72% of them appearing once. Material for sequencing was PBMCs. The receptor source for this set is a man aged 50-60 years in good health and CMV-seropositive.

In its sample, this clone was seen a few times. CDR3: CASSESGGSTYEQYF. CDR3 nucleotide sequence: TGTGCCAGCAGTGAGAGCGGGGGTTCTACCTACGAGCAGTACTTC. This chain links TRBV6-4 with TRBJ2-7; 8 bases align to TRBD2. The CDR3 has 15 amino acids. The trim removed 3 bases at V and 2 bases at J, leaving 6 bases unmatched. The germline V gene has CDR1 MRHNA and CDR2 SNTAGT.

In its sample, this clone was seen once. DNA of the CDR3: TGTGCCAGTAGGGATGGACAGCTGGAAAGAGAAAAACTGTTTTTT. Translating it yields CASRDGQLEREKLFF. The chain combines TRBV19 with TRBJ1-4; TRBD1 might be the D (6 bases). Trimming removed 6 bases at V and 8 bases at J, with 19 bases between. In germline, CDR1 is LNHDA, CDR2 SQIVND (reference sequence). There are 15 residues in the CDR3.

CDR3 nucleotide sequence: TGCAGCGTTGGGGGAGGTTTCAGGAAAACAGATACGCAGTATTTT. Protein sequence: CSVGGGFRKTDTQYF. The chain carries TRBV29-1 and TRBJ2-3; weak D call: TRBD2 (6 bases). Between the trimmed V and J ends, which lost 4 bases and 3 bases, there was a span of 17 bases. Looked up from germline, CDR1 is SQVTM and CDR2 is ANQGSEA. CDR3 length: 15 amino acids.

V gene TRBV29-1 combines with J gene TRBJ2-5, with 11 nucleotides matching TRBD1. The DNA end lines up better with TRBJ2-7; the J call may be wrong. The CDR3 sequence is 15 residues long. Germline V gene data show CDR1 as SQVTM and CDR2 as ANQGSEA. CDR3 bases: TGCAGCGTTGATTGGGACAGGGGGGAGTCCTACGAGCAGTACTTC. Its translation: CSVDWDRGESYEQYF.

The J gene is TRBJ1-3, the V gene TRBV7-9, with 8 bases identical to TRBD1. The CDR3 has 15 residues. The germline CDR1 and CDR2 sequences are SEHNR and FQNEAQ (reference sequence). Trimming at V came to 5 bases and at J to 3 bases, leaving 6 bases not matched to a gene. Here the CDR3 reads CASSPDRGLGNTIYF. The CDR3 bases are TGTGCCAGCAGCCCCGACAGGGGCCTTGGAAACACCATATATTTT.

This clone was counted a few times. The gene calls are TRBV11-3 and TRBJ2-6; maybe TRBD2 (7 bases). CDR1 SGHNT and CDR2 YENEEA come from the germline V gene. The CDR3 loop spans 16 amino acids. V lost 5 bases and J lost 4, with 15 bases in between. Here the CDR3 reads CASSTGGAPGANVLTF. CDR3 in DNA: TGTGCCAGCAGCACTGGGGGGGCGCCCGGGGCCAACGTCCTGACTTTC.

This clone was detected only a few times. The chain employs TRBV6-5 and TRBJ1-1; D remains ambiguous. In germline, CDR1 is MNHEY, CDR2 SVGAGI. The germline V and J ends were trimmed by 0 bases and 4 bases, with 6 bases remaining between them. The CDR3 is made up of 13 amino acids. CDR3: CASSYSRGTEAFF. Here the CDR3 DNA reads TGTGCCAGCAGTTACTCACGGGGCACTGAAGCTTTCTTT.

The chain joins TRBV7-3 to TRBJ2-7; the D gene is possibly TRBD1 (7 bases). CDR3 length: 16 amino acids. CDR1 is SGHTA and CDR2 is FQGTGA in the germline V gene. V was trimmed by 5 bases and J by 3 bases, leaving 20 bases between them. CDR3 in amino acids: CASSADRAQEGYEQYF. The CDR3 DNA sequence: TGTGCCAGCAGCGCAGACAGGGCACAGGAGGGCTACGAGCAGTACTTC.

The V gene is TRBV10-3, the J gene TRBJ1-6; TRBD1 might be the D (5 bases). In germline, CDR1 is ENHRY, CDR2 SYGVKD. CDR3 length: 14 amino acids. V dropped 0 bases and J dropped 9 bases, with 9 bases sitting between them. The CDR3 is CAISESQGFSPLHF. CDR3 sequence (DNA): TGTGCCATCAGTGAGTCCCAGGGCTTTTCACCCCTCCACTTT.

This clone was detected a few times. Other DNA sequences in this sample translate to the same CDR3. This sequence joins TRBV18 and TRBJ1-2, with 7 positions matching TRBD1. Per the germline V gene, CDR1 is KGHSH and CDR2 is LQKENI. Trimming at V came to 3 bases and at J to 6 bases, leaving 7 bases not matched to a gene. The CDR3 length is 14 residues. The CDR3 sequence is CASSPVDRSDGYTF. CDR3 nucleotide sequence: TGTGCCAGCTCACCGGTGGACAGGTCGGATGGCTACACCTTC.

V and J are TRBV4-2 and TRBJ1-2, with 7 bases identical to TRBD1. Trimming took 1 base from V and 1 from J; bases not matched to a gene: 6. Germline V lookup: CDR1 LGHNA, CDR2 YNFKEQ. This CDR3 contains 16 residues. The CDR3 DNA reads as TGTGCCAGCAGCCAAGCTACCCGACAGGGTAACTATGGCTACACCTTC. Translated, it gives CASSQATRQGNYGYTF.